These 15 T cell receptor beta chains share one sample of origin, sequenced in a study of control samples from healthy donors and cancer patients. The data were produced by immunoSEQ multiplex PCR, yet TCRdb's version contains in-frame clones alone and is incomplete. The sample holds more than 150,000 clones; 80% to 95% are singletons and the top ten take about 1.5%. Sequenced material: blood. These receptors were collected from a young man in good health.

The J gene is TRBJ2-7, the V gene TRBV27; weak D call: TRBD1 (6 bases). This CDR3 is built from 15 residues. V lost 3 bases to trimming and J lost 4 bases, with 16 bases between them. Germline values: CDR1 MNHEY, CDR2 SMNVEV (reference sequence). The DNA of the CDR3 is TGTGCCAGCAGTTTGAGGGCTACAGGGAGTTACGAGCAGTACTTC. Translating it yields CASSLRATGSYEQYF.

This clone was seen more than once but under ten times. The chain combines TRBV19 with TRBJ1-5, with 9 nucleotides matching TRBD1. V gave up 10 bases and J gave up 6 bases; unmatched junction bases: 10. This CDR3 contains 14 residues. CDR1 LNHDA and CDR2 SQIVND come from the germline V gene (reference sequence). CDR3 DNA sequence: TGTGCCACCAGTATGGGGGACAGGGCTCAGCCCCAGCATTTT. Translating gives CATSMGDRAQPQHF.

V is TRBV2 and J is TRBJ1-2; a weak D match, TRBD1 (5 bases). The CDR3 has 14 residues. The germline V and J ends were trimmed by 2 bases and 7 bases, with 14 bases remaining between them. Germline V lookup: CDR1 SNHLY, CDR2 FYNNEI. CDR3 sequence reads: CASSEQGSPGGYTF. DNA for the CDR3: TGTGCCAGCAGTGAACAGGGCAGCCCGGGTGGCTACACCTTC.

V and J are TRBV30 and TRBJ1-1; the D is unclear. The CDR3 sequence is 15 residues long. Trimming took 0 bases from V and 10 from J, leaving 21 bases between them. The germline CDR1 and CDR2 sequences are GTSNPN and SVGIG (reference sequence). The CDR3 nucleotides read TGTGCCTGGAGTGTAATGGGCGTCGGGAGTTGGGGAGCTTTCTTT. Its translation: CAWSVMGVGSWGAFF. Looking up the rest from reference TRBV30 and TRBJ1-1 gives the full variable domain: SQTIHQWPATLVQPVGSPLSLECTVEGTSNPNLYWYRQAAGRGLQLLFYSVGIGQISSEVPQNLSASRPQDRQFILSSKKLLLSDSGFYLCAWSVMGVGSWGAFFGQGTRLTVV.

The J gene is TRBJ1-6, the V gene TRBV24-1; 10 bases are a match to TRBD1. Germline V lookup: CDR1 KGHDR, CDR2 SFDVKD. The CDR3 loop spans 13 amino acids. With 3 bases clipped from V and 13 bases from J, the junction kept 2 bases outside the gene matches. The DNA for the CDR3 is TGTGCCACCAGTGATACGACAGGGGGCCCCCTCCACTTT. It specifies CATSDTTGGPLHF.

The chain has TRBV10-3 and TRBJ2-3; D is ambiguous. The CDR3 is made up of 14 amino acids. Trimming left V 2 bases short and J 3 bases short, with 9 bases between. From germline, CDR1 is ENHRY and CDR2 SYGVKD. DNA of the CDR3: TGTGCCATCAGTGAGGGCTTCTTTACAGATACGCAGTATTTT. It codes for CAISEGFFTDTQYF.

This clone has only one observation. The chain has TRBV27 and TRBJ1-2, with D possibly TRBD1 on 6 matching bases. This CDR3 contains 15 residues. Germline V gives CDR1 MNHEY, CDR2 SMNVEV (reference sequence). The V end lost 5 bases, the J end lost 2 bases, and 15 bases lay between the germline ends. CDR3 region: CASSITGQLNYGYTF. The CDR3 DNA sequence: TGTGCCAGCAGTATTACCGGACAGCTGAACTATGGCTACACCTTC.

This clone was detected only a few times. V and J are TRBV19 and TRBJ2-7, with D perhaps assigned TRBD1 or TRBD2 (5 bases each). CDR3 length equals 15 residues. CDR1 is LNHDA, CDR2 SQIVND, per germline (reference sequence). V lost 5 bases and J lost 0, with 14 bases in between. CDR3 DNA: TGTGCCAGTAGTTACCCATCGGGGACCTCCTACGAGCAGTACTTC. Its protein product is CASSYPSGTSYEQYF. The variable domain in full, with the rest retrieved from reference TRBV19 and TRBJ2-7, is DGGITQSPKYLFRKEGQNVTLSCEQNLNHDAMYWYRQDPGQGLRLIYYSQIVNDFQKGDIAEGYSVSREKKESFPLTVTSAQKNPTAFYLCASSYPSGTSYEQYFGPGTRLTVT.

The rearrangement links TRBV18 to TRBJ1-5, with D possibly being TRBD1 (5 bases). Germline loops: CDR1 KGHSH, CDR2 LQKENI. The CDR3 has 14 amino acids. Trimming pared 2 bases from V and 3 bases from J, leaving 8 bases between. The CDR3 DNA is TGTGCCAGCTCACCAGGGGCAGACAATCAGCCCCAGCATTTT. Translating it yields CASSPGADNQPQHF.

This chain connects TRBV6-5 to TRBJ2-5; TRBD1 aligns across 11 bases. The CDR3 is made up of 15 amino acids. Unmatched junction bases numbered 9, after V lost 7 bases and J lost 5 bases. CDR1 and CDR2 from the germline V gene are MNHEY and SVGAGI. The CDR3 here is CASILRDRGWETQYF. The CDR3 nucleotides read TGTGCCAGCATACTCCGGGACAGGGGGTGGGAGACCCAGTACTTC.

The chain combines TRBV10-3 with TRBJ1-6, with 10 bases lining up with TRBD1. CDR3 length: 15 residues. The V segment lost 2 bases and the J segment 8 bases; nucleotides outside the gene matches: 3. Germline V gives CDR1 ENHRY, CDR2 SYGVKD. The CDR3 region has the DNA TGTGCCATCAGTGAGAGACAGGGGGCCGATTCACCCCTCCACTTT. It yields the protein CAISERQGADSPLHF.

The gene calls are TRBV6-5 and TRBJ2-7; 10 bases map to TRBD2. There are 16 residues in the CDR3. Trimming removed 0 bases from V and 3 bases from J; junction bases left unmatched: 5. CDR1 is MNHEY and CDR2 is SVGAGI in the germline V gene. The DNA of the CDR3 is TGTGCCAGCAGTTACTCGATGATAGCGGGGGGCTACGAGCAGTACTTC. This encodes CASSYSMIAGGYEQYF.

V is TRBV14 and J is TRBJ1-1; the D gene is possibly TRBD1 (6 bases). Trimming removed 4 bases at V and 3 bases at J, with 15 bases between. The CDR3 consists of 15 residues. Looked up from germline, CDR1 is SGHDN and CDR2 is FVKESK. CDR3 protein: CASSPTYAGDTEAFF. The CDR3 nucleotides read TGTGCCAGCAGCCCAACCTACGCAGGGGACACTGAAGCTTTCTTT.

The rearrangement joins TRBV11-2 to TRBJ2-1; 8 bases align to TRBD2. The germline gives CDR1 SGHAT, CDR2 FQNNGV. The V segment lost 2 bases and the J segment 2 bases; nucleotides outside the gene matches: 5. The CDR3 spans 16 residues. The DNA for the CDR3 is TGTGCCAGCAGCTTAAGACTAGCGAGCCCCTACAATGAGCAGTTCTTC. Translated, it gives CASSLRLASPYNEQFF.

This clone was recorded a few times. An end of the junction does not agree with germline; a read error may underlie this. The chain uses TRBV28 and TRBJ1-3; a possible D gene is TRBD1 (5 bases). The germline V gene has CDR1 MDHEN and CDR2 SYDVKM. The CDR3 contains 12 residues. The CDR3 sequence is CASSGPQGIGNF. For the CDR3, the DNA is TGTGCCAGCAGTGGTCCGCAGGGAATTGGAAATTTT.